These T cell receptor beta chains were read from a single sample in a study of cytomegalovirus exposure and HLA in healthy donors. TCRdb's table, derived via immunoSEQ multiplex PCR, lists solely in-frame clones and lacks some. The sample shows tens of thousands of clones, about four fifths of them seen only once. Sequencing used PBMCs. The receptors derive from a male donor in good health and CMV-seropositive. Both conserved end residues are part of each CDR3. D genes are given only for firm matches. Not every row has a clone size; where given, it reads once, few, many or a size class.

j_call clone_size v_call d_call cdr3_nt cdr3_aa
TRBJ2-3 . TRBV11-2 . TGTGCCAGCAGCTTTGGCAGGGTGACAGATACGCAGTATTTT CASSFGRVTDTQYF
TRBJ2-1 . TRBV18 TRBD2 TGTGCCAGCTCCCAACAACCTCCTCGGAGCGGGAGTCGGTACAATGAGCAGTTCTTC CASSQQPPRSGSRYNEQFF
TRBJ1-1 . TRBV11-1 TRBD1 TGTGCCAGCAGCGCGGGACAGTGGAACACTGAAGCTTTCTTT CASSAGQWNTEAFF
TRBJ2-2 . TRBV7-9 . TGTGCCAGCAGCTTAGTGGCAGGCAGCGGGGAGCTGTTTTTT CASSLVAGSGELFF
TRBJ2-5 . TRBV4-1 TRBD1 TGCGCCAGCAGCCAAAAGACAGGGTCCGTTCAAGAGACCCAGTACTTC CASSQKTGSVQETQYF
TRBJ1-4 once TRBV18 . TGTGCCAGCTCCGCGACTAATGAAAAACTGTTTTTT CASSATNEKLFF
TRBJ2-1 . TRBV27 . TGTGCCAGCAGTCCAGACCAGGGGACCTACAATGAGCAGTTCTTC CASSPDQGTYNEQFF
TRBJ2-3 few TRBV12-5 TRBD2 TGTGCTAGTGGCTCAACGACTAGCGGGAGGGGCACAGATACGCAGTATTTT CASGSTTSGRGTDTQYF
TRBJ2-2 . TRBV6-5 . TGTGCCAGCAGTTACTCGGGTACCGGGGAGCTGCTTTTT CASSYSGTGELLF
TRBJ1-5 . TRBV19 TRBD1 TGTGCCAGTAGTATGACAGGGGGACGGGGTCAGCCCCAGCATTTT CASSMTGGRGQPQHF
TRBJ2-7 . TRBV28 TRBD1 TGTGCCAGCAGAGGTACCGGGACAGGGAATCCCCCTTGGTACTTC CASRGTGTGNPPWYF
TRBJ2-7 . TRBV25-1 . TGTGCCAGCAGTGAGCGGGCAGGGAGGTCCTACGAGCAGTACTTC CASSERAGRSYEQYF
TRBJ1-1 . TRBV30 . TGTGCCTGGAGGATTGGAGACACTGAAGCTTTCTTT CAWRIGDTEAFF
TRBJ2-4 . TRBV5-5 . TGTGCCAGCAGCCCACTCTCCAAAAACATTCAGTACTTC CASSPLSKNIQYF